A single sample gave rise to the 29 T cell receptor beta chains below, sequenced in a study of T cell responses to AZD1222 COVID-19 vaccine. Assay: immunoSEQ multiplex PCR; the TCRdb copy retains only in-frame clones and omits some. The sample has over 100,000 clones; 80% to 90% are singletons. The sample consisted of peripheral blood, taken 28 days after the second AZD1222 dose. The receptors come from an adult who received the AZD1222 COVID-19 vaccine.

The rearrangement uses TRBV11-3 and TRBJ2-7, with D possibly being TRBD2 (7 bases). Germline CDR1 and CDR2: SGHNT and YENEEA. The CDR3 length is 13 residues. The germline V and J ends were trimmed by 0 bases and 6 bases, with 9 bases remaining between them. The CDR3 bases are TGTGCCAGCAGCTTAGAGAGGGGGGGCGAGCAGTACTTC. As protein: CASSLERGGEQYF.

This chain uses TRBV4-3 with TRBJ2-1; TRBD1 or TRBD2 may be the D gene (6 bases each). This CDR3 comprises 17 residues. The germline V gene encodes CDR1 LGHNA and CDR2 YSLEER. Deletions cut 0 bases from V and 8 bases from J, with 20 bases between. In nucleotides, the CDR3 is TGCGCCAGCAGCCAAGATAATCTGGGGGGCGAAAGCGATGAGCAGTTCTTC. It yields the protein CASSQDNLGGESDEQFF.

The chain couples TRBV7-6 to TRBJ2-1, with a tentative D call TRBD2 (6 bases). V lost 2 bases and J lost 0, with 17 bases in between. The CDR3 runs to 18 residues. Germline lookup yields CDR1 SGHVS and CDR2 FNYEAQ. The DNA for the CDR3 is TGTGCCAGCAGCTTAATTGGAGGACTGACTAGCTCCTACAATGAGCAGTTCTTC. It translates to CASSLIGGLTSSYNEQFF.

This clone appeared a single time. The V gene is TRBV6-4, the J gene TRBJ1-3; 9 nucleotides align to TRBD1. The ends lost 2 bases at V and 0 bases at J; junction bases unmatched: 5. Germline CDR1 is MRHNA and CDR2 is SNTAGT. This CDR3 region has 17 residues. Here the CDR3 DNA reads TGTGCCAGCAGTGACACAGGGGGCTCCCTCTCTGGAAACACCATATATTTT. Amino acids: CASSDTGGSLSGNTIYF.

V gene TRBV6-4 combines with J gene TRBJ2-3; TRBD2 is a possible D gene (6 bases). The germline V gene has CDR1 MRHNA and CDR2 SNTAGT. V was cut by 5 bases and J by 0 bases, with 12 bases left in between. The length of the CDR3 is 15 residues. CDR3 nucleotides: TGTGCCAGCAGTTCGACTGCGGGGAGCACAGATACGCAGTATTTT. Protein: CASSSTAGSTDTQYF.

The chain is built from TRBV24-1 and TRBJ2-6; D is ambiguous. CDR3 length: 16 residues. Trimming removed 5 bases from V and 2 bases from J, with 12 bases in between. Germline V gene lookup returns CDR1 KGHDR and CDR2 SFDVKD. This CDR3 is CATSAPFGAGANVLTF. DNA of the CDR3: TGTGCCACCAGTGCCCCGTTTGGGGCTGGGGCCAACGTCCTGACTTTC.

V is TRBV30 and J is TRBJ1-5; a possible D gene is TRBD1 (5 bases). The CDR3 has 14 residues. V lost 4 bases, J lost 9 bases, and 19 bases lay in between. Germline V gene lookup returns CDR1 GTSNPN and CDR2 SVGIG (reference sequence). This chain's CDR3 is CAWTRDSTRRPQHF. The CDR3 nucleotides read TGTGCCTGGACGAGGGACTCTACCAGGCGGCCCCAGCATTTT.

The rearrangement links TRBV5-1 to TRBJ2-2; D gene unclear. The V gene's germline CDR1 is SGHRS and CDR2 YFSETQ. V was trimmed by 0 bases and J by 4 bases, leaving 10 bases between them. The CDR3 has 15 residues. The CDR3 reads CASSLAGKFTGELFF. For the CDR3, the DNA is TGCGCCAGCAGCTTGGCTGGGAAATTCACCGGGGAGCTGTTTTTT.

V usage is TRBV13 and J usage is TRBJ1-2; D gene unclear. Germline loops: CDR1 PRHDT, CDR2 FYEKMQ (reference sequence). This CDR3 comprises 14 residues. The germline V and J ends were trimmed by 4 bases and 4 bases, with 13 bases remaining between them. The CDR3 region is CASSSPGLSYGYTF. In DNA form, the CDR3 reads TGTGCCAGCAGCTCCCCCGGGTTGAGCTATGGCTACACCTTC.

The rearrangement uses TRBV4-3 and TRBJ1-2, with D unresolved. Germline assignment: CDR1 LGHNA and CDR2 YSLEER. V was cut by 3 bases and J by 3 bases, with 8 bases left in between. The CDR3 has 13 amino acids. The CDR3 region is CASSQGFHYGYTF. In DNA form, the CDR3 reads TGCGCCAGCAGCCAGGGGTTCCACTATGGCTACACCTTC.

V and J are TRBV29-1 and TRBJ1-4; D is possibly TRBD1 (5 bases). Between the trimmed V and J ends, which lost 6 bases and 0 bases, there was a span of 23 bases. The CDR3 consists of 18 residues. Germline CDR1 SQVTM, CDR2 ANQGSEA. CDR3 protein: CSVGETIRGLTTNEKLFF. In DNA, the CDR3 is TGCAGCGTGGGGGAAACTATTAGGGGACTTACAACTAATGAAAAACTGTTTTTT.

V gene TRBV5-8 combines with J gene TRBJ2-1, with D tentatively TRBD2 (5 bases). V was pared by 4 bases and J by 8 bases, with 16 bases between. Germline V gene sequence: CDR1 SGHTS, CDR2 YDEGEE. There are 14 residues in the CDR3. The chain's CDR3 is CASSPPSSSDEQFF. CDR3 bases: TGTGCCAGCAGCCCCCCGTCAAGTAGCGATGAGCAGTTCTTC.

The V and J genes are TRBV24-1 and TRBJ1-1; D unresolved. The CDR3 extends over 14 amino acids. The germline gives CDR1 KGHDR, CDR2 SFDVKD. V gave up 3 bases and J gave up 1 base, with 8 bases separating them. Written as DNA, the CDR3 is TGTGCCACCAGTGATGGTGGGAAGAACACTGAAGCTTTCTTT. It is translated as CATSDGGKNTEAFF.

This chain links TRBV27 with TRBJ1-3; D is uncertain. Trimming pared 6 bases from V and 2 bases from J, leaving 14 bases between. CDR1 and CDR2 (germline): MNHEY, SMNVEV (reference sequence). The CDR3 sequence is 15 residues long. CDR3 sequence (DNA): TGTGCCAGCAGCATTACTTATTCGGCTGGAAACACCATATATTTT. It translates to CASSITYSAGNTIYF.

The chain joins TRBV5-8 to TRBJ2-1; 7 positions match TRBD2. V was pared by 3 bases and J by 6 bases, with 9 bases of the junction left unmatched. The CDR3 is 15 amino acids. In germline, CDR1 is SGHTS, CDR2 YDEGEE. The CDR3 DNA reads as TGTGCCAGCAGCTCCTCGGGCGGGAGCTTCAATGAGCAGTTCTTC. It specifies CASSSSGGSFNEQFF.

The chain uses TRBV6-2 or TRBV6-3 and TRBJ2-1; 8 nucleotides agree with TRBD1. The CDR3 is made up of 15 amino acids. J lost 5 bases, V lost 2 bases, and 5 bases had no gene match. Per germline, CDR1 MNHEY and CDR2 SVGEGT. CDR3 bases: TGTGCCAGCAGTTACGACGACAGGGGAAACAATGAGCAGTTCTTC. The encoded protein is CASSYDDRGNNEQFF.

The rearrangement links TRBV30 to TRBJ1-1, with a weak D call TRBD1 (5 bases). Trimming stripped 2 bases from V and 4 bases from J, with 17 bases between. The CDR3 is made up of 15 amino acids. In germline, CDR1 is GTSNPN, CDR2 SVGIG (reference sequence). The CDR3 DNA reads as TGTGCCTGGAGTCGTTGGGGGGGGGAGACCACTGAAGCTTTCTTT. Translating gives CAWSRWGGETTEAFF.

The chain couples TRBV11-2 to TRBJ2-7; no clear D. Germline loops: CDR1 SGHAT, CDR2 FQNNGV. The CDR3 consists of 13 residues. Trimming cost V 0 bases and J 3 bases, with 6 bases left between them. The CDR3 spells CASSLERIYEQYF. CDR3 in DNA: TGTGCCAGCAGCTTAGAAAGAATCTACGAGCAGTACTTC.

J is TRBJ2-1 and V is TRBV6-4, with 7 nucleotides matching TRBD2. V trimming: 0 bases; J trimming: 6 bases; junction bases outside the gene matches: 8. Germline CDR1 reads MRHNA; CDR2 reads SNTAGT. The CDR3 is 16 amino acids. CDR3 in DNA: TGTGCCAGCAGTGACTCCGGGGGAGGGCCATTCAATGAGCAGTTCTTC. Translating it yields CASSDSGGGPFNEQFF.

The CDR3 loop reads CASSLRRSAYSGKTDTQYF. The CDR3 DNA is TGTGCCAGCAGCTTAAGGCGATCAGCATATAGCGGGAAAACAGATACGCAGTATTTT. The chain is built from TRBV7-9 and TRBJ2-3; 8 bases map to TRBD2. CDR1 SEHNR and CDR2 FQNEAQ come from the germline V gene (reference sequence). The CDR3 extends over 19 amino acids. V lost 2 bases, J lost 3 bases, and 16 bases stayed unmatched.

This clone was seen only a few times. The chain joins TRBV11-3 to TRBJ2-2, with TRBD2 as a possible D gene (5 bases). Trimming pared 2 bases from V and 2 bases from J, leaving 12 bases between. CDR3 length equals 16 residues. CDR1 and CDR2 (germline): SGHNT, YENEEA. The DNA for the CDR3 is TGTGCCAGCAGCTTATCTCAGGACTCAAACACCGGGGAGCTGTTTTTT. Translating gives CASSLSQDSNTGELFF.

Here the CDR3 DNA reads TGTGCCACCAGTGATCCCGGGACTAGCGGGAGGGCCTCCAATGAGCAGTTCTTC. Protein sequence: CATSDPGTSGRASNEQFF. The rearrangement joins TRBV24-1 to TRBJ2-1; TRBD2 agrees at 16 bases. Germline CDR1 KGHDR, CDR2 SFDVKD. CDR3 size: 18 residues. Trimming removed 3 bases from V and 6 bases from J; junction bases left unmatched: 7.

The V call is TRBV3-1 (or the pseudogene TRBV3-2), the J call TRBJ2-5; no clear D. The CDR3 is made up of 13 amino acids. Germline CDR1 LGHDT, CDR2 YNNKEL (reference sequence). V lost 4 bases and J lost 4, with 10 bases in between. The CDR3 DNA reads TGTGCCAGCAGCCCCCGTCCAGCAGAGACCCAGTACTTC. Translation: CASSPRPAETQYF.

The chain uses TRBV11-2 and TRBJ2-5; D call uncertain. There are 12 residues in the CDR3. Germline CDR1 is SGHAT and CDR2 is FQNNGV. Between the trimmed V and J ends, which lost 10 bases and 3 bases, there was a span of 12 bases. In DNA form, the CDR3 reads TGTGCCACCACCCGGCCTAAAGAGACCCAGTACTTC. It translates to CATTRPKETQYF.

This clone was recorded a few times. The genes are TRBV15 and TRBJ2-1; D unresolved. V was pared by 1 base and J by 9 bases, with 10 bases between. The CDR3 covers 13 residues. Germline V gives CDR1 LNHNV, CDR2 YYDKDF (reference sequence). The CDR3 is CATSRGTEPEQFF. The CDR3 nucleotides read TGTGCCACCAGCAGAGGAACAGAGCCTGAGCAGTTCTTC.

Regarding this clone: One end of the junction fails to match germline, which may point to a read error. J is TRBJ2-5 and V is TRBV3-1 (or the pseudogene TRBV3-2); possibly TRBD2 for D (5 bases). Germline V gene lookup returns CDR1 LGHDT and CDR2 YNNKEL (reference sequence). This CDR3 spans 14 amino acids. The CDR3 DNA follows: TGTGCCAGCAGCCAAGAACCCCTCGGGGAGAGCCAGTACTTC. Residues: CASSQEPLGESQYF.

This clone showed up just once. CDR3 coding DNA: TGTGCCAGCAGCTTACAACAGGGGCCCTCAGCTAACTATGGCTACACCTTC. Its protein is CASSLQQGPSANYGYTF. The J gene is TRBJ1-2, the V gene TRBV7-6, with 7 bases identical to TRBD1. J gave up 0 bases and V 2 bases, and 9 bases lay outside the gene matches. Germline V gene lookup returns CDR1 SGHVS and CDR2 FNYEAQ. This CDR3 region has 17 residues.

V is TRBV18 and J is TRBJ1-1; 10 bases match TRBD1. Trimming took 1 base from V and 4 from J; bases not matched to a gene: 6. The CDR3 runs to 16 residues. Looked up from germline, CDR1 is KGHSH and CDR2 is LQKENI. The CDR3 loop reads CASSPLDRGQGTEAFF. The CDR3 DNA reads TGTGCCAGCTCACCACTTGACAGGGGGCAGGGCACTGAAGCTTTCTTT.

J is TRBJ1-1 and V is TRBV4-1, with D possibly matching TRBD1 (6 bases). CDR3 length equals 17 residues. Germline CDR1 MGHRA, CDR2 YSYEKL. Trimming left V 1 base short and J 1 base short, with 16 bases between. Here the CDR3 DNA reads TGCGCCAGCAGCCAAGTAGGGGGGGTCCCCGCGAACACTGAAGCTTTCTTT. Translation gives CASSQVGGVPANTEAFF.